This T cell receptor (beta chain) was retrieved from a study of cytomegalovirus exposure and HLA in healthy donors. A remark on this clone: Its antigen is not identified.

PCR involved 60 Vbeta and 13 Jbeta primers. Assay: immunoSEQ multiplex PCR; the TCRdb copy retains only in-frame clones and omits some. Of fewer than 120,000 clones in the sample, approximately 80% were seen once. Donors were nominally healthy when sampled, though unrecorded immune exposures were likely. V lost 0 bases, J lost 9 bases, and 19 bases lay in between. The CDR3 covers 16 residues. Germline CDR1 and CDR2: SGHRS and YFSETQ. General study points: Many donors carried some public TCRs, although rarity characterized most TCR sequences. Cytomegalovirus-associated TCR beta chains were listed, numbering roughly 150. In a later analysis, an Asian-associated ancestry cluster reportedly showed fewer N-insertions than the 666-donor mean.

The chain uses TRBV5-1 and TRBJ2-4; D possibly corresponds to TRBD2 (5 bases). The TCR originated in a woman aged 60-75 years in good health and CMV-seropositive. The sequencing input was PBMCs. CDR3 region: CASSLGTRRTSGIQYF. In nucleotides, the CDR3 is TGCGCCAGCAGCTTGGGGACGAGACGGACTTCGGGCATTCAGTACTTC.